One sample yielded the 7 T cell receptor beta chains listed below, sequenced in a study of vaccination and CD4 T cells after COVID-19. What these receptors recognize is not known. With the Oncomine TCR Beta short-read assay, DNA from cultured CD4+ T cells was sequenced. TCRdb processed the PCR reads anew with MiXCR; each CDR3 protein has one entry. Seen here are about 26,000 distinct CDR3 sequences, approximately 44% observed once, and the top ten hold approximately 11%. The sample's treatment: roughly 10-day PBMC culture with coronavirus spike peptide pools or control peptides (ViraFEST assay). What was sequenced was CD4+ T cells from blood, cultured in vitro. These receptors all come from a human donor who had recovered from COVID-19.

This chain uses TRBV20-1 with TRBJ1-2; D is uncertain. Trimming shortened V by 6 bases and J by 3 bases, and 5 bases separated the two germline ends. Germline-derived CDR1 and CDR2 are DFQATT and SNEGSKA (reference sequence). The CDR3 runs 10 residues. The CDR3: CSAYYYGYTF. DNA for the CDR3: TGCAGTGCCTACTACTATGGCTACACCTTC.

The CDR3 DNA sequence: TGTGCCAGCAGTAGGGGTGCGGCGAACACTGAAGCTTTCTTT. This encodes CASSRGAANTEAFF. This chain joins TRBV6-1 and TRBJ1-1; tentatively, D is TRBD1 (5 bases). Germline loops: CDR1 MNHNS, CDR2 SASEGT. Trimming took off 5 bases at V and 1 base at J, with 11 bases between the two ends. The CDR3 runs 14 residues.

CDR3 loop: CSVGDSVNYGANVLTF. CDR3 nucleotide sequence: TGCAGCGTTGGGGACAGCGTGAATTATGGGGCCAACGTCCTGACTTTC. The chain joins TRBV29-1 to TRBJ2-6; 7 bases are shared with TRBD1. Germline values: CDR1 SQVTM, CDR2 ANQGSEA. The CDR3 length is 16 residues. With V trimmed by 4 bases and J by 3 bases, 9 bases remained unmatched.

This clonotype has only a few counts. The rearrangement joins TRBV7-2 to TRBJ1-2; maybe TRBD1 (5 bases). CDR1 and CDR2 (germline): SGHTA, FQGNSA. Trimming stripped 1 base from V and 6 bases from J, with 9 bases between. This CDR3 has 13 amino acids. This CDR3 reads CASSLEGRNGYTF. CDR3 nucleotide sequence: TGTGCCAGCAGCTTAGAGGGGCGCAATGGCTACACCTTC.

This rearrangement joins TRBV20-1 to TRBJ1-1; no reliable D call. V lost 5 bases, J lost 4 bases, and 14 bases lay in between. Germline-derived CDR1 and CDR2 are DFQATT and SNEGSKA (reference sequence). The CDR3 has 13 residues. The CDR3 DNA reads as TGCAGTGCTGACGTCCCTATGGGCACTGAAGCTTTCTTT. Translating it yields CSADVPMGTEAFF.

This clonotype was observed a few times. The chain is built from TRBV20-1 and TRBJ2-3; maybe TRBD1 (5 bases). CDR3 length: 14 residues. Germline V lookup: CDR1 DFQATT, CDR2 SNEGSKA (reference sequence). Trimming took 5 bases from V and 0 from J, leaving 12 bases between them. CDR3 amino acids: CSAQWQGSTDTQYF. The CDR3 DNA follows: TGCAGTGCTCAATGGCAGGGTAGCACAGATACGCAGTATTTT.

A remark on this clonotype: A single base separates this from a much larger clone, so it may be a read error. This sequence joins TRBV4-2 and TRBJ1-4, with D possibly matching TRBD1 (5 bases). The CDR3 totals 13 residues. Germline-derived CDR1 and CDR2 are LGHNA and YNFKEQ. Trimming pared 1 base from V and 11 bases from J, leaving 11 bases between. The CDR3 loop is CASSQAFGGKLFF. CDR3 sequence (DNA): TGTGCCAGCAGCCAAGCCTTCGGGGGGAAACTGTTTTTT.